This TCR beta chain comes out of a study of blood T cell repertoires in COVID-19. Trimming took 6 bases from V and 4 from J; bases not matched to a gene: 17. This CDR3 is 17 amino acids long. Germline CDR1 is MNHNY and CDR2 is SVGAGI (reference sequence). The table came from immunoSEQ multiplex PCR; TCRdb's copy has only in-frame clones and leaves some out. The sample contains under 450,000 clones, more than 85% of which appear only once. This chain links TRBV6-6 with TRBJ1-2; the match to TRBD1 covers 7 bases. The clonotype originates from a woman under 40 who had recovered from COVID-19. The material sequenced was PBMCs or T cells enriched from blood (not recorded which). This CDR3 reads CASSRTDRADGSYGYTF. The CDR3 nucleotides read TGTGCCAGCAGCCGAACCGACAGGGCGGATGGTTCCTATGGCTACACCTTC.